This TCR beta chain came from a study of Graves' ophthalmopathy and Graves' hyperthyroidism. Amplification targeted the TCR beta CDR3 regions, with RNA transcripts as the source material. The library came from an HTBI-primed first-round RT-PCR and a second-round multiplex PCR. MiXCR, run by TCRdb on the multiplex PCR reads, gives a single entry per CDR3 protein. The sample contains 650,000 to 900,000 distinct CDR3 sequences, around 40% of which appear only once. General study findings and limits: The blood repertoire also included most expanded thyroid clonotypes above 0.001 frequency.

This clonotype occurred a few times. Its cognate antigen is unknown. V lost 1 base, J lost 6 bases, and 16 bases lay in between. Germline-derived CDR1 and CDR2 are SGHAT and FQNNGV. There are 15 residues in the CDR3. The chain uses TRBV11-2 and TRBJ2-7; perhaps TRBD2 as D (6 bases). The source material was peripheral blood. The sequence came from an adult man with Graves' ophthalmopathy. The CDR3 DNA follows: TGTGCCAGCAGCTTAGGCCCGGGGGTTCTACGCGAGCAGTACTTC. This codes for CASSLGPGVLREQYF.